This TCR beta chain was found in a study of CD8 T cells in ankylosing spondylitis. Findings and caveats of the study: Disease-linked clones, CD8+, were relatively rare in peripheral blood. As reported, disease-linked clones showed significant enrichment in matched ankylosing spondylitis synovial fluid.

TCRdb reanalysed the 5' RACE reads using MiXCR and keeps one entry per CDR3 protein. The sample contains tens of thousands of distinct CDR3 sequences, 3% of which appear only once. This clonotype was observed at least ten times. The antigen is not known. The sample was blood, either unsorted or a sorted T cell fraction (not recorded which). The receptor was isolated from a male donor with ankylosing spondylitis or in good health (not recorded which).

The CDR3 reads CASSVTMFISGANVLTF. The CDR3 bases are TGTGCCAGCAGCGTGACTATGTTTATCTCTGGGGCCAACGTCCTGACTTTC. The chain combines TRBV9 with TRBJ2-6; the D gene is possibly TRBD2 (5 bases). The CDR3 covers 17 residues. V lost 2 bases and J lost 0, with 12 bases in between. Germline-derived CDR1 and CDR2 are SGDLS and YYNGEE.